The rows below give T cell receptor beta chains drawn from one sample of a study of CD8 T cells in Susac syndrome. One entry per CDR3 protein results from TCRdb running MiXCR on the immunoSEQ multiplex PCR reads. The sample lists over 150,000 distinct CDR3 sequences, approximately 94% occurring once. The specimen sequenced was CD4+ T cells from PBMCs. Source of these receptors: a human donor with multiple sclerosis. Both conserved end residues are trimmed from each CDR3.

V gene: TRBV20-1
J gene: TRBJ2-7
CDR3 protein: SARGHPEQY

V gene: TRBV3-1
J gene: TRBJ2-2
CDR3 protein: ASSQVAGTGTGELF

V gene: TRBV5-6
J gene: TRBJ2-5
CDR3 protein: ASSLGLAGGGETQY

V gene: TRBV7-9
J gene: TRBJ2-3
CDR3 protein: ASSLALGAGRTDTQY

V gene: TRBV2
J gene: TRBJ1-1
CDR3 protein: ASRGDSVILEAF

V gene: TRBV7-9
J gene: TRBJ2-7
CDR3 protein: ASSFSYFSYEQY

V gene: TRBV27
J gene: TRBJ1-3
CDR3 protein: ASSQGNPFSGNTIY

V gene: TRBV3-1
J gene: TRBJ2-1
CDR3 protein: ASSQIAGGPGSKQF

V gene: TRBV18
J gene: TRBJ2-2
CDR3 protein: ASSRGIPTNTGELF

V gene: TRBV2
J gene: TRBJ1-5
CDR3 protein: ASQVGGQPQH

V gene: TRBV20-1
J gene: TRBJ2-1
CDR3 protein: SWGNSLSSYNEQF

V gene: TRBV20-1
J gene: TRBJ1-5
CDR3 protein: SASRGQLNQPQH

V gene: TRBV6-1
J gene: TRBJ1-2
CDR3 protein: ASSAQEGLYGYT

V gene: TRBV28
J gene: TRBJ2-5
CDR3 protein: ASSYRGAGEETQY

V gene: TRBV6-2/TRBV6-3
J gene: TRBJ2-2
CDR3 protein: ASTQTISTGELF

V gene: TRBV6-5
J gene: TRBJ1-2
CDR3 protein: ASSYSGTFKGDGYT

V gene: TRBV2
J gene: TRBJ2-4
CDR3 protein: ASSIFSGNIQY

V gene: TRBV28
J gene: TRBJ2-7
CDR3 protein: ASMTGHSSYEQY

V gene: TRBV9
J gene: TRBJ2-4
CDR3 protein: ASSVGMVGRAKNIQY

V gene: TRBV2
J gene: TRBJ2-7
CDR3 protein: ASSEQVYEQY

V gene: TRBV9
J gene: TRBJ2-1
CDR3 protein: ASSVDSGSRWAGGRYNEQF

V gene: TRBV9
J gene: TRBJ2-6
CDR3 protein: ASGRTGLSGANVLT

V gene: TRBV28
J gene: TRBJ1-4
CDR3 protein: ASSLRGLDEKLF

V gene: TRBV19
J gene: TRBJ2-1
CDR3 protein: ASKGLAHSYNEQF

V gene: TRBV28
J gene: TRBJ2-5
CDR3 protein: ASSFGTPETQY

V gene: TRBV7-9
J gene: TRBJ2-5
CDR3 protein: ASSRAGGPETQY

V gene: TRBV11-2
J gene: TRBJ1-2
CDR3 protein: ASSLVPGDGYT

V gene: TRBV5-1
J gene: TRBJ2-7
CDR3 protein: ASSKTGGAGLAYEQY

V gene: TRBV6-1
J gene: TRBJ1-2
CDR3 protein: ASRVGAWGYT